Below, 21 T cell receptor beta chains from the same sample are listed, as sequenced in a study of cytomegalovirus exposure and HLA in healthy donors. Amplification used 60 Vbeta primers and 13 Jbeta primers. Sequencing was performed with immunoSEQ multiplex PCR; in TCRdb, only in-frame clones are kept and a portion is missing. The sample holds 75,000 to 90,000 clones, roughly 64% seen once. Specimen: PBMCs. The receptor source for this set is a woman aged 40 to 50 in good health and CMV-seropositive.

DNA for the CDR3: TGTGCCAGCAGCTTAGGGAGGACTAGCGGGATGGATGAGCAGTTCTTC. Amino acid sequence: CASSLGRTSGMDEQFF. The chain is built from TRBV7-7 and TRBJ2-1; 12 positions agree with TRBD2. The V and J ends lost 1 base and 8 bases, in that order; junction bases with no gene match: 6. Germline values: CDR1 SSHAT, CDR2 FNYEAQ (reference sequence). The CDR3 length is 16 residues.

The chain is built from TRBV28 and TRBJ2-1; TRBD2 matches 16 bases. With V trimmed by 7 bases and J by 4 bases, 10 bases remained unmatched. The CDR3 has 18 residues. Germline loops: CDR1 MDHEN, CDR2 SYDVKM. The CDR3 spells CASIGTSGRGRGYNEQFF. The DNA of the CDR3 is TGTGCCAGCATCGGGACTAGCGGGAGGGGAAGGGGTTACAATGAGCAGTTCTTC. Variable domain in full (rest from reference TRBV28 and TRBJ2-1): DVKVTQSSRYLVKRTGEKVFLECVQDMDHENMFWYRQDPGLGLRLIYFSYDVKMKEKGDIPEGYSVSREKKERFSLILESASTNQTSMYLCASIGTSGRGRGYNEQFFGPGTRLTVL.

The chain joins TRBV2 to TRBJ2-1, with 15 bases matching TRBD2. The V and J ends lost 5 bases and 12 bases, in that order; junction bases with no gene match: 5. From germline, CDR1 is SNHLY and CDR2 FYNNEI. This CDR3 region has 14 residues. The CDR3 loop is CASSPPGLAGGQFF. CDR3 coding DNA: TGTGCCAGCAGTCCTCCGGGACTAGCGGGAGGGCAGTTCTTC.

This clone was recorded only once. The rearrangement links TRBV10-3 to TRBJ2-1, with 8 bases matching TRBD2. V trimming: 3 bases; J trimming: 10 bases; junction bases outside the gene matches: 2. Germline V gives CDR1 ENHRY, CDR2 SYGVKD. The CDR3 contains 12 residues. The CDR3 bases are TGTGCCATCAGTGACCGGACTAGCGAGCAGTTCTTC. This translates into CAISDRTSEQFF.

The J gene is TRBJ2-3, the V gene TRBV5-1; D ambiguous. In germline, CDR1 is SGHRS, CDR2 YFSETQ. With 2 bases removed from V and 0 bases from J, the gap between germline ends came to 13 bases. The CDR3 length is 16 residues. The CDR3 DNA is TGCGCCAGCAGCTTTTACGTGACGACTAGCACAGATACGCAGTATTTT. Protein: CASSFYVTTSTDTQYF.

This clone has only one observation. In DNA form, the CDR3 reads TGTGCCAGCAGCGTAGATACAGGGTCTGTGCAGTATTTT. Amino acid sequence: CASSVDTGSVQYF. This rearrangement joins TRBV9 to TRBJ2-3; TRBD1 might be the D (6 bases). V shed 0 bases and J shed 11 bases, with 13 bases lying between them. The germline V gene encodes CDR1 SGDLS and CDR2 YYNGEE. The CDR3 loop spans 13 amino acids.

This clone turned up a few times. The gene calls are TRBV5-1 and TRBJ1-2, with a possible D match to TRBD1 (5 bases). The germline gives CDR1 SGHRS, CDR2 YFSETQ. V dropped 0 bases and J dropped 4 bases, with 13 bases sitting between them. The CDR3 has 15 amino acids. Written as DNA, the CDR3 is TGCGCCAGCAGCTTGGGGACAAATCCCATCTATGGCTACACCTTC. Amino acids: CASSLGTNPIYGYTF.

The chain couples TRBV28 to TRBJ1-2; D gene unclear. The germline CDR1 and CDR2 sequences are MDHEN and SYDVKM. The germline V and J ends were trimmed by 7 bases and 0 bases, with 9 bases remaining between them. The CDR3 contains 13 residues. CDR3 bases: TGTGCCAGCAACCAGTATCCTAACTATGGCTACACCTTC. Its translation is CASNQYPNYGYTF.

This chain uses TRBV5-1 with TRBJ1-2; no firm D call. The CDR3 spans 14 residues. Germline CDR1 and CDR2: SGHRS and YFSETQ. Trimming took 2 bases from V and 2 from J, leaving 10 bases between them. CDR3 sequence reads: CASSFLLANYGYTF. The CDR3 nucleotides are TGCGCCAGCAGCTTCCTACTCGCAAACTATGGCTACACCTTC.

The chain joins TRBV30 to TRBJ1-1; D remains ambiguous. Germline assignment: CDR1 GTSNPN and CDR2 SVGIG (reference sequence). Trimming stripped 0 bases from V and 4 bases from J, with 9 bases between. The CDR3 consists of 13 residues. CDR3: CAWSVGSITEAFF. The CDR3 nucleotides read TGTGCCTGGAGTGTCGGGAGTATCACTGAAGCTTTCTTT.

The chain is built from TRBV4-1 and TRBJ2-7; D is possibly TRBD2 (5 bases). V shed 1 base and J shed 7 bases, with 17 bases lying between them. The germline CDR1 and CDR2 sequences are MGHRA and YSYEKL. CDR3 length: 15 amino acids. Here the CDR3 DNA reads TGCGCCAGCAGCCAAGCTGGCGGATTAGCGTTTGAGCAGTACTTC. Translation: CASSQAGGLAFEQYF.

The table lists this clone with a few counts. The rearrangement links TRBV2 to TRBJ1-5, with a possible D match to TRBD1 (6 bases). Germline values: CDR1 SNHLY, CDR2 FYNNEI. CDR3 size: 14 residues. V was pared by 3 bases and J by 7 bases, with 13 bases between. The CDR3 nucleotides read TGTGCCAGCAGTGACAGGGGTCTCGGGCAGCCCCAGCATTTT. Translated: CASSDRGLGQPQHF.

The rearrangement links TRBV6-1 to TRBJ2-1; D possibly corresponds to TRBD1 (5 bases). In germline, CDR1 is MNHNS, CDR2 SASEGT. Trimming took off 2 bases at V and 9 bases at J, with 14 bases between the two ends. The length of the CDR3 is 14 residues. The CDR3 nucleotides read TGTGCCAGCAGTGAATTACTCCAGCAGGGTGAGCAGTTCTTC. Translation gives CASSELLQQGEQFF.

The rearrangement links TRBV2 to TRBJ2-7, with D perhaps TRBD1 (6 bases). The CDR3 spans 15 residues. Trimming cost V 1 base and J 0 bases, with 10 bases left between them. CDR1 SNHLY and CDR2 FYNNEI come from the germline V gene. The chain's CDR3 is CASSEGSTGSYEQYF. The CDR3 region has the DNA TGTGCCAGCAGTGAAGGGTCGACAGGCTCCTACGAGCAGTACTTC.

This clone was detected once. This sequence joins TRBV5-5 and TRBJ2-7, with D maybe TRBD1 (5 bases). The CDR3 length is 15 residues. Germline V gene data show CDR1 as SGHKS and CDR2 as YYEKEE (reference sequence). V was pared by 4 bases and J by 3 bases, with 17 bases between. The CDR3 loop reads CASSQRDSFRYEQYF. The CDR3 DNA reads TGTGCCAGCAGCCAGAGAGACAGTTTTCGCTACGAGCAGTACTTC.

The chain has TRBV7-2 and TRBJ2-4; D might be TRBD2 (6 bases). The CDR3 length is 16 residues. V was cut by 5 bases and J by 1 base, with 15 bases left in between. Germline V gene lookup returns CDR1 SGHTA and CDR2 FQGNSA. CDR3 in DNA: TGTGCCAGCAGCGATCAGGGACTGCTGGCCAAAAACATTCAGTACTTC. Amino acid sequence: CASSDQGLLAKNIQYF.

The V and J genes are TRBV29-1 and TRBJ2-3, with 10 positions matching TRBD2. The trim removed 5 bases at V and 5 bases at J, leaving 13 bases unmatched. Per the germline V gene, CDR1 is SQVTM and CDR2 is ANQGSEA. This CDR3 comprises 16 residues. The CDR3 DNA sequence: TGCAGCGTTTACTGGTTTAGCGGGAGGCCCATAGATACGCAGTATTTT. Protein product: CSVYWFSGRPIDTQYF.

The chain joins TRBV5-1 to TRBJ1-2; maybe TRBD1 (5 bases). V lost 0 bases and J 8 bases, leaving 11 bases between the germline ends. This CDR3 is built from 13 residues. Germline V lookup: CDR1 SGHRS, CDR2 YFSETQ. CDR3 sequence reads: CASSLVGGSGYTF. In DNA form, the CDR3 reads TGCGCCAGCAGCTTGGTCGGGGGTTCGGGCTACACCTTC.

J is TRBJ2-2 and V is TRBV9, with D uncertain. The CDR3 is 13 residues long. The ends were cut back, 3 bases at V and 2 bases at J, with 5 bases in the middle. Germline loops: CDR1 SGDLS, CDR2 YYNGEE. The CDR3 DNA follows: TGTGCCAGCAGCGGCGGCAACACCGGGGAGCTGTTTTTT. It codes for CASSGGNTGELFF. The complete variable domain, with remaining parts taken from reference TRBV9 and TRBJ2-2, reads DSGVTQTPKHLITATGQRVTLRCSPRSGDLSVYWYQQSLDQGLQFLIQYYNGEERAKGNILERFSAQQFPDLHSELNLSSLELGDSALYFCASSGGNTGELFFGEGSRLTVL.

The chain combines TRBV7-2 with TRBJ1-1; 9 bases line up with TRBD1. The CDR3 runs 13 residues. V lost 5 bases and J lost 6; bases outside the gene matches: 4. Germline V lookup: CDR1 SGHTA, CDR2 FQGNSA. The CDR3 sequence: CASSPRQGAEAFF. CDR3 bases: TGTGCCAGCAGCCCGAGACAGGGGGCTGAAGCTTTCTTT.

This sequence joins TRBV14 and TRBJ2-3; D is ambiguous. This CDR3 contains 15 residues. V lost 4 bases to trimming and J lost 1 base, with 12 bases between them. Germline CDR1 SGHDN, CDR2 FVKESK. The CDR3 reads CASSRREARTDTQYF. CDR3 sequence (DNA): TGTGCCAGCAGCCGGAGAGAAGCGCGCACAGATACGCAGTATTTT.